These 14 T cell receptor beta chains share one sample of origin, sequenced in a study of T cells in Graves' hyperthyroidism and ophthalmopathy. Regions amplified from RNA transcripts were the TCR beta CDR3 regions. In the first-round RT-PCR of the TCR CDR3, the HTBI primer set was used. TCRdb re-called the multiplex PCR reads with MiXCR, one entry per CDR3 protein. This table holds about half a million distinct CDR3 sequences, about 20% found once. Sequencing was performed on blood. These TCRs come from a man between 35 and 55 years old with Graves' ophthalmopathy.

The chain employs TRBV5-1 and TRBJ1-1; unclear D gene. CDR3 length: 13 residues. Trimming pared 0 bases from V and 7 bases from J, leaving 10 bases between. The V gene's germline CDR1 is SGHRS and CDR2 YFSETQ. CDR3 DNA: TGCGCCAGCAGCTTGGCTCAGAGCTATGAAGCTTTCTTT. Its protein product is CASSLAQSYEAFF.

In its sample, this clonotype was seen a few times. The chain has TRBV19 and TRBJ1-5; D gene ambiguous. The germline V and J ends were trimmed by 7 bases and 0 bases, with 7 bases remaining between them. The CDR3 length is 13 residues. Germline loops: CDR1 LNHDA, CDR2 SQIVND (reference sequence). CDR3 protein: CASNGFSNQPQHF. CDR3 bases: TGTGCCAGTAACGGATTTAGCAATCAGCCCCAGCATTTT.

This clonotype was recorded many times. The J gene is TRBJ2-2, the V gene TRBV30, with D perhaps matching TRBD2 (5 bases). Germline V gene sequence: CDR1 GTSNPN, CDR2 SVGIG (reference sequence). This CDR3 has 10 amino acids. The V end lost 5 bases, the J end lost 9 bases, and 7 bases lay between the germline ends. The CDR3 protein is CAWRGRELFF. For the CDR3, the DNA is TGTGCCTGGCGAGGGAGGGAGCTGTTTTTT.

As DNA, the CDR3 is TGTGCCAGCAGACCCAGTACTAGCGGGAGAGGGCATGAGCAGTTCTTC. Translated: CASRPSTSGRGHEQFF. V is TRBV11-2 and J is TRBJ2-1; TRBD2 agrees at 11 bases. J gave up 8 bases and V 6 bases, and 12 bases lay outside the gene matches. Germline lookup yields CDR1 SGHAT and CDR2 FQNNGV. This CDR3 contains 16 residues.

Many counts were recorded for this clonotype. This CDR3 reads CASSPSGRASVSQYF. The CDR3 DNA is TGTGCCAGCAGCCCTAGCGGGAGGGCCAGTGTATCGCAGTATTTT. This chain connects TRBV7-2 to TRBJ2-3; 12 nucleotides agree with TRBD2. The CDR3 covers 15 residues. Unmatched junction bases numbered 10, after V lost 5 bases and J lost 10 bases. Germline V gene lookup returns CDR1 SGHTA and CDR2 FQGNSA.

This clonotype was seen at least ten times. For the CDR3, the DNA is TGTGCCAGCAGTCAGACCTACGAGCAGTACTTC. Translation: CASSQTYEQYF. The chain links TRBV28 to TRBJ2-7; D remains unclear. Trimming took 5 bases from V and 2 from J, leaving 4 bases between them. Looked up from germline, CDR1 is MDHEN and CDR2 is SYDVKM. The length of the CDR3 is 11 residues.

The rearrangement joins TRBV7-9 to TRBJ1-5, with 11 bases lining up with TRBD1. Germline V gene sequence: CDR1 SEHNR, CDR2 FQNEAQ (reference sequence). There are 15 residues in the CDR3. With V trimmed by 4 bases and J by 5 bases, 4 bases remained unmatched. DNA of the CDR3: TGTGCCAGCAGCTCCGGACAGGGGGCCTATCAGCCCCAGCATTTT. Encoded protein: CASSSGQGAYQPQHF.

This clonotype was seen only a few times. The CDR3 loop is CASSKSSGVNTEAFF. DNA for the CDR3: TGTGCCAGCAGCAAATCCTCGGGGGTGAACACTGAAGCTTTCTTT. The J gene is TRBJ1-1, the V gene TRBV6-1, with D maybe TRBD1 (5 bases). The ends were cut back, 6 bases at V and 0 bases at J, with 14 bases in the middle. CDR1 MNHNS and CDR2 SASEGT come from the germline V gene. The CDR3 length is 15 residues.

This clonotype has ten or more counts. The chain carries TRBV10-3 and TRBJ2-7; a possible D gene is TRBD2 (5 bases). The germline CDR1 and CDR2 sequences are ENHRY and SYGVKD. Trimming cost V 6 bases and J 0 bases, with 9 bases left between them. CDR3 length: 13 amino acids. The CDR3 here is CAIRGGSSYEQYF. In nucleotides, the CDR3 is TGTGCCATCAGGGGCGGGTCCTCCTACGAGCAGTACTTC.

At least ten counts were recorded for this clonotype. This rearrangement joins TRBV20-1 to TRBJ2-2; the D gene is possibly TRBD2 (5 bases). V was cut by 5 bases and J by 5 bases, with 12 bases left in between. The CDR3 is 13 amino acids. Germline CDR1 DFQATT, CDR2 SNEGSKA (reference sequence). CDR3 amino acids: CSAPDPGTGELFF. CDR3 sequence (DNA): TGCAGTGCTCCGGACCCGGGGACCGGGGAGCTGTTTTTT.

The V call is TRBV6-1, the J call TRBJ2-2; a possible D gene is TRBD2 (5 bases). There are 14 residues in the CDR3. The germline V and J ends were trimmed by 6 bases and 4 bases, with 12 bases remaining between them. CDR1 MNHNS and CDR2 SASEGT come from the germline V gene. CDR3 nucleotide sequence: TGTGCCAGCAGCCCCCTTGGGAGCACCGGGGAGCTGTTTTTT. Encoded protein: CASSPLGSTGELFF.

The table lists this clonotype with many counts. This chain joins TRBV28 and TRBJ2-5; 8 bases match TRBD1. J was trimmed by 13 bases and V by 5 bases; bases with no gene match: 9. CDR1 and CDR2 (germline): MDHEN, SYDVKM. CDR3 length: 12 amino acids. CDR3 sequence reads: CASSPHLGQAYF. The CDR3 bases are TGTGCCAGCAGTCCCCACCTGGGACAGGCGTACTTC.

This clonotype was seen only a few times. V gene TRBV6-2 or TRBV6-3 combines with J gene TRBJ1-3; tentative D call: TRBD1 (5 bases). The ends were cut back, 6 bases at V and 8 bases at J, with 17 bases in the middle. Per germline, CDR1 MNHEY and CDR2 SVGEGT. The CDR3 consists of 14 residues. CDR3 DNA sequence: TGTGCCAGCAGGCCCGGGACGGTTGCGGACACCATATATTTT. Residues: CASRPGTVADTIYF.

This clonotype occurred many times. The chain employs TRBV28 and TRBJ2-1, with TRBD2 matching over 10 bases. J lost 3 bases, V lost 8 bases, and 4 bases had no gene match. CDR1 is MDHEN, CDR2 SYDVKM, per germline. The CDR3 runs to 14 residues. The CDR3 nucleotides are TGTGCCAGCTTAGGGACTAGCGACTACAATGAGCAGTTCTTC. Translated: CASLGTSDYNEQFF.